Below, one TCR beta chain is given with its context. Cohorts were determined from participant-reported clinical history. Using immunoSEQ multiplex PCR, the repertoire was profiled, and TCRdb retains in-frame clones only, with some absent. The sample has 250,000 to 350,000 clones, 90% seen once. The data belong to a study of blood T cell repertoires in COVID-19. Study-level information: PBMCs, B-cell-depleted T cells, or T cells provided the cDNA or gDNA that made up the material.

The germline V gene has CDR1 LGHDT and CDR2 YNNKEL (reference sequence). There are 15 residues in the CDR3. V lost 2 bases, J lost 3 bases, and 7 bases stayed unmatched. The sequence derives from a woman aged 18-29 years with acute COVID-19. This chain joins TRBV3-1 (or the pseudogene TRBV3-2) and TRBJ2-7, with 7 positions matching TRBD2. The sample was PBMCs or T cells enriched from blood (not recorded which). The CDR3: CASSQTGGFFYEQYF. DNA of the CDR3: TGTGCCAGCAGCCAAACGGGAGGTTTTTTCTACGAGCAGTACTTC.